These T cell receptor beta chains were read from a single sample in a study of neurological immune-mediated disorders. TCRdb re-called the 5' RACE reads with MiXCR, one entry per CDR3 protein. The sample holds 40,000 or so distinct CDR3 sequences, about 2.5% seen once. Sequences were obtained from PBMCs. Every receptor here comes from a man younger than 40 with multiple sclerosis. The CDR3 runs from the conserved cysteine through the conserved F or W. The D gene is left open where the match is weak. Clone size, where shown, is once, few, many, or a class for clones that have expanded.

d_call j_call v_call clone_size cdr3_nt cdr3_aa
TRBD2 TRBJ2-1 TRBV4-3 many TGCGCCAGCAGCCAAACCCCGGCGGGAGAAGATTACAATGAGCAGTTCTTC CASSQTPAGEDYNEQFF
- TRBJ2-1 TRBV6-2/TRBV6-3 many TGTGCCAGCAGTTACGCACCCGAGGGGGGTGACTACAATGAGCAGTTCTTC CASSYAPEGGDYNEQFF
- TRBJ2-1 TRBV10-3 - TGTGCCATCAGTGGAACAGGAGGATACAATGAGCAGTTCTTC CAISGTGGYNEQFF
TRBD2 TRBJ2-7 TRBV5-1 many TGCGCCAGCAGCTTGGCCCGGACTAGCGGTCGCTACGAGCAGTACTTC CASSLARTSGRYEQYF
- TRBJ1-5 TRBV12-3/TRBV12-4 many TGTGCCAGCAGTTTAGGGGCAGGGGTCGATCAGCCCCAGCATTTT CASSLGAGVDQPQHF
- TRBJ1-2 TRBV5-1 many TGCGCCAGCAGCGGGCAGAACTATGGCTACACCTTC CASSGQNYGYTF
TRBD1 TRBJ2-4 TRBV20-1 many TGCAGTCTCAACCGGGACAGGGAAGCAAACATTCAGTACTTC CSLNRDREANIQYF
- TRBJ2-1 TRBV9 many TGTGCCAGCAGCGTAGCTTTGAGGGACAATGAGCAGTTCTTC CASSVALRDNEQFF
- TRBJ2-2 TRBV7-2 many TGTGCCAGCAGCTTTACTAGACCGAACACCGGGGAGCTGTTTTTT CASSFTRPNTGELFF
- TRBJ2-5 TRBV29-1 many TGCAGCGTTGAAGGGGGACGAGAGACCCAGTACTTC CSVEGGRETQYF
TRBD1 TRBJ1-1 TRBV7-2 many TGTGCCAGCAGCTTTCCGGGACAGGGGGCTGAAGCTTTCTTT CASSFPGQGAEAFF
TRBD1 TRBJ2-5 TRBV7-2 many TGTGCCAGCATTCTAGACAGGGGAGGAGAGACCCAGTACTTC CASILDRGGETQYF
- TRBJ2-1 TRBV4-1 many TGCGCCAGCAGCCAAGGACATTACAATGAGCAGTTCTTC CASSQGHYNEQFF
TRBD1 TRBJ1-5 TRBV20-1 many TGCAGTGCCCGACAGGGCCTCAATCAGCCCCAGCATTTT CSARQGLNQPQHF
- TRBJ1-1 TRBV4-2 many TGTGCCAGCAGCCAAGCAGTGAACACTGAAGCTTTCTTT CASSQAVNTEAFF